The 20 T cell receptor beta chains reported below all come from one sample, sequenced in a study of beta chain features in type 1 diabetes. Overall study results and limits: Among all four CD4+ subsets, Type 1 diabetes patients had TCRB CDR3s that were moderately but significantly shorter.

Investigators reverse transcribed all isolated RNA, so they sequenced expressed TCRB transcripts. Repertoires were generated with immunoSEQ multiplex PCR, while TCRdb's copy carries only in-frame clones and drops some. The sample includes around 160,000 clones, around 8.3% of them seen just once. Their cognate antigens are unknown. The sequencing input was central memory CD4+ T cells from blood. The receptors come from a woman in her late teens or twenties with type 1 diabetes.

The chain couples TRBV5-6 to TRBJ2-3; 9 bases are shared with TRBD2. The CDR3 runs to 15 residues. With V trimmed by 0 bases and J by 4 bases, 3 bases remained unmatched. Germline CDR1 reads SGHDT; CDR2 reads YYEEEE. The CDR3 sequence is CASSLGGGAPDTQYF. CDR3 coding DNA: TGTGCCAGCAGCTTGGGCGGGGGGGCCCCAGATACGCAGTATTTT. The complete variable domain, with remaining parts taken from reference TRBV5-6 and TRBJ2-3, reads DAGVTQSPTHLIKTRGQQVTLRCSPKSGHDTVSWYQQALGQGPQFIFQYYEEEERQRGNFPDRFSGHQFPNYSSELNVNALLLGDSALYLCASSLGGGAPDTQYFGPGTRLTVL.

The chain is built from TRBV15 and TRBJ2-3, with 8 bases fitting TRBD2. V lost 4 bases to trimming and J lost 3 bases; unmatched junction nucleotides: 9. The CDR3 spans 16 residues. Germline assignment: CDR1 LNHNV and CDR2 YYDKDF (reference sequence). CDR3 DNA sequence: TGTGCCACCAGCATAGGACTAGCTGTTGGGACAGATACGCAGTATTTT. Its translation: CATSIGLAVGTDTQYF.

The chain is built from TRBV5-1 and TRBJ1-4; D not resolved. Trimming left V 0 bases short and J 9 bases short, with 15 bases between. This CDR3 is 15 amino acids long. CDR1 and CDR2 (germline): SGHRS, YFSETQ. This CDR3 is CASSLEWRERQKLFF. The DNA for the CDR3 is TGCGCCAGCAGCTTGGAGTGGAGGGAAAGGCAAAAACTGTTTTTT.

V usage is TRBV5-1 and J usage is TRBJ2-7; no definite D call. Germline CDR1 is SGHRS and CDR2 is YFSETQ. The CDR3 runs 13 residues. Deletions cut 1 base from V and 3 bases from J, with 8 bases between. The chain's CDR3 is CASSLTEGYEQYF. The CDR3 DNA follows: TGCGCCAGCAGCTTGACAGAAGGCTACGAGCAGTACTTC.

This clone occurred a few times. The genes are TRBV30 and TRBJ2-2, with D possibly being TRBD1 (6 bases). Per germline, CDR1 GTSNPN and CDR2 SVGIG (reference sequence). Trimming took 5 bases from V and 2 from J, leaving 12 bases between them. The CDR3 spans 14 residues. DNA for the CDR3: TGTGCCTGGGTGAGACAGGCCAACACCGGGGAGCTGTTTTTT. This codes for CAWVRQANTGELFF.

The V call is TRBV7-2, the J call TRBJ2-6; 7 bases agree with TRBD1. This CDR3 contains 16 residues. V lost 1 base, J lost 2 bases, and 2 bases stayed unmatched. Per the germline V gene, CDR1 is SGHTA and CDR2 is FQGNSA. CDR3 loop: CASSLGTGAGANVLTF. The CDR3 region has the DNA TGTGCCAGCAGCTTAGGAACAGGGGCTGGGGCCAACGTCCTGACTTTC.

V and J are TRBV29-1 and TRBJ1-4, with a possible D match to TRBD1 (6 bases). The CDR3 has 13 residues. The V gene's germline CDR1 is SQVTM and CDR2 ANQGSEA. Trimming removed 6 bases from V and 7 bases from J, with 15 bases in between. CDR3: CSVAPGVGEKLFF. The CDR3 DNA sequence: TGCAGCGTAGCTCCAGGGGTGGGTGAAAAACTGTTTTTT. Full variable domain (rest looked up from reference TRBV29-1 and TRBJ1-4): SAVISQKPSRDICQRGTSLTIQCQVDSQVTMMFWYRQQPGQSLTLIATANQGSEATYESGFVIDKFPISRPNLTFSTLTVSNMSPEDSSIYLCSVAPGVGEKLFFGSGTQLSVL.

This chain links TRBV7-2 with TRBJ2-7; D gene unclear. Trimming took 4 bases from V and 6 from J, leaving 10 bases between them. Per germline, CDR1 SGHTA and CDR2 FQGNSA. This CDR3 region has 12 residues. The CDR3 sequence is CASSSLGTEQYF. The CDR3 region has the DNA TGTGCCAGCAGCTCGCTGGGCACCGAGCAGTACTTC.

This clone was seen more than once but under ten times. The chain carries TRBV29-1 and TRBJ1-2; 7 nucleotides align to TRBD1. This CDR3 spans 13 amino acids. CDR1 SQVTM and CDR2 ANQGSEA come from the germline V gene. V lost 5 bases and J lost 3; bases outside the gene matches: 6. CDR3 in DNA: TGCAGCGTTACTCGGGACAGTTACTATGGCTACACCTTC. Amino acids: CSVTRDSYYGYTF.

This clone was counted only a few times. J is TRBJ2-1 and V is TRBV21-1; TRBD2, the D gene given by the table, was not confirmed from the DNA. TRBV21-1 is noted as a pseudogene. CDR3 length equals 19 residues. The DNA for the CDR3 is TGTGCCAGCAGCAAAGTGGGGGGGGCCTTATTCTTGCCCTACAATGAGCAGTTCTTC. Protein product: CASSKVGGALFLPYNEQFF.

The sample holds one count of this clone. CDR3 amino acids: CAISGGVAASYEQYF. DNA for the CDR3: TGTGCCATCAGTGGGGGGGTAGCGGCATCCTACGAGCAGTACTTC. The chain carries TRBV10-3 and TRBJ2-7; D may be TRBD2 (6 bases). The CDR3 sequence is 15 residues long. Germline CDR1 ENHRY, CDR2 SYGVKD. Trimming removed 4 bases from V and 1 base from J, with 14 bases in between.

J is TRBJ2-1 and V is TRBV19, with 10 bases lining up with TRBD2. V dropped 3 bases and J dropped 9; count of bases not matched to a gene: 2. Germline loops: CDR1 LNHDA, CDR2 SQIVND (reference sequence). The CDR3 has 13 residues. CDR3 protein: CASSITSGIEQFF. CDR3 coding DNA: TGTGCCAGTAGTATCACTAGCGGGATTGAGCAGTTCTTC.

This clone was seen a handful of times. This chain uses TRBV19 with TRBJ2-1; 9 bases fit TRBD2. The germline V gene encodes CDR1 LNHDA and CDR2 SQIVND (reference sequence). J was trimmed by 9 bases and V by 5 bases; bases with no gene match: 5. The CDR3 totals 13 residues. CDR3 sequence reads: CASSGREGGEQFF. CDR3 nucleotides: TGTGCCAGTAGTGGGCGGGAGGGGGGTGAGCAGTTCTTC.

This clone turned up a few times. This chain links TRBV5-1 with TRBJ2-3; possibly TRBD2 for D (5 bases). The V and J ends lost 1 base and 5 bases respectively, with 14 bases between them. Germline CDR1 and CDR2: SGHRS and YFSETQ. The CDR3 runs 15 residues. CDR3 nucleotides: TGCGCCAGCAGCTTGAGTATCGGAGGACGAGATACGCAGTATTTT. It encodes CASSLSIGGRDTQYF. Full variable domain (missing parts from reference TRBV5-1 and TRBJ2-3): KAGVTQTPRYLIKTRGQQVTLSCSPISGHRSVSWYQQTPGQGLQFLFEYFSETQRNKGNFPGRFSGRQFSNSRSEMNVSTLELGDSALYLCASSLSIGGRDTQYFGPGTRLTVL.

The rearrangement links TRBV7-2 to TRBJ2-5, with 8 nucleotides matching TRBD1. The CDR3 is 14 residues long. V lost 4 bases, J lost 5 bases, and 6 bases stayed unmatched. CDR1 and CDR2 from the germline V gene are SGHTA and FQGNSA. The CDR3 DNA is TGTGCCAGCAGCTCCAGGACAGGGTGGGAGACCCAGTACTTC. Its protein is CASSSRTGWETQYF. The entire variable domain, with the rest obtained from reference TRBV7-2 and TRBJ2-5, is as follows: GAGVSQSPSNKVTEKGKDVELRCDPISGHTALYWYRQSLGQGLEFLIYFQGNSAPDKSGLPSDRFSAERTGGSVSTLTIQRTQQEDSAVYLCASSSRTGWETQYFGPGTRLLVL.

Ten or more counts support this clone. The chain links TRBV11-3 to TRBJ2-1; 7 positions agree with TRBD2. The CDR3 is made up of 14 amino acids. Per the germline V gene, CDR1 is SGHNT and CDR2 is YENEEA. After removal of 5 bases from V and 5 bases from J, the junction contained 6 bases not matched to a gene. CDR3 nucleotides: TGTGCCAGCAGCCTAAGCGGGACGAACAATGAGCAGTTCTTC. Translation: CASSLSGTNNEQFF.

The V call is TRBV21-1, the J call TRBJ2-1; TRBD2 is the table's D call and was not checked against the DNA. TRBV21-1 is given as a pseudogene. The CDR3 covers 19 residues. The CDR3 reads CASSETEGSSGSLNNEQFF. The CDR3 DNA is TGTGCCAGCAGCGAAACCGAAGGGTCTAGCGGGAGTCTAAACAATGAGCAGTTCTTC.

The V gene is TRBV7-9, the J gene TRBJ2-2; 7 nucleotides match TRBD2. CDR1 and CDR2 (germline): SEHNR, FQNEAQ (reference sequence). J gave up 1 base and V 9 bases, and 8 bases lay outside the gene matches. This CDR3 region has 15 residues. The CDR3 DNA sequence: TGTGCCAGTACCAATACGGGGGGGAACACCGGGGAGCTGTTTTTT. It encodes CASTNTGGNTGELFF.

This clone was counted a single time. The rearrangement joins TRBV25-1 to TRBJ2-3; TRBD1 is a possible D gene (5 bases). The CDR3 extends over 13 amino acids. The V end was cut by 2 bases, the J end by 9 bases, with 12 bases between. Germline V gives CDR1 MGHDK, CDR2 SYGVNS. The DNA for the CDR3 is TGTGCCAGCAGTGAAAGGCAGGGCGGCACGCAGTATTTT. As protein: CASSERQGGTQYF. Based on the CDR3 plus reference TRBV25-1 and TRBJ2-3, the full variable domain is EADIYQTPRYLVIGTGKKITLECSQTMGHDKMYWYQQDPGMELHLIHYSYGVNSTEKGDLSSESTVSRIRTEHFPLTLESARPSHTSQYLCASSERQGGTQYFGPGTRLTVL.

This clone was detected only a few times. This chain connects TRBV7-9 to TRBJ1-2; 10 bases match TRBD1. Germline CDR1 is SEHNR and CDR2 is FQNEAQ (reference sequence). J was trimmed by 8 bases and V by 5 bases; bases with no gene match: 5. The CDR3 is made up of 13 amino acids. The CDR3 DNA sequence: TGTGCCAGCAGCCGACAGGGGGCGAGGGGCTACACCTTC. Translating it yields CASSRQGARGYTF.